This T cell receptor (beta chain) was captured by sequencing in a study of memory CD4+ T cells and cytomegalovirus serostatus. About the study: Donors were healthy Belgian adults, 8 to 10 CMV seropositive and under 30 seronegative.

The sort gate was single viable CD3+CD4+CD8-CD45RO+ cells for memory CD4+ T cells. TCRdb's copy holds only in-frame clones and misses some; the assay was immunoSEQ multiplex PCR. The sample contains roughly 56,000 clones, 82% of which appear only once. Germline V gene sequence: CDR1 SGHDN, CDR2 FVKESK. The V gene end was trimmed by 0 bases and the J gene end by 0 bases; junction bases not matched to a gene: 5. This CDR3 spans 17 amino acids. The chain uses TRBV14 and TRBJ2-4; 7 bases line up with TRBD2. The TCR sequence derives from an adult in good health and CMV-seronegative. The sequencing input was memory CD4+ T cells from blood. In nucleotides, the CDR3 is TGTGCCAGCAGCCAAGATCCCAGGGAGGGAGCCAAAAACATTCAGTACTTC. It is translated as CASSQDPREGAKNIQYF. The full variable domain, its missing parts supplied by reference TRBV14 and TRBJ2-4, is EAGVTQFPSHSVIEKGQTVTLRCDPISGHDNLYWYRRVMGKEIKFLLHFVKESKQDESGMPNNRFLAERTGGTYSTLKVQPAELEDSGVYFCASSQDPREGAKNIQYFGAGTRLSVL.